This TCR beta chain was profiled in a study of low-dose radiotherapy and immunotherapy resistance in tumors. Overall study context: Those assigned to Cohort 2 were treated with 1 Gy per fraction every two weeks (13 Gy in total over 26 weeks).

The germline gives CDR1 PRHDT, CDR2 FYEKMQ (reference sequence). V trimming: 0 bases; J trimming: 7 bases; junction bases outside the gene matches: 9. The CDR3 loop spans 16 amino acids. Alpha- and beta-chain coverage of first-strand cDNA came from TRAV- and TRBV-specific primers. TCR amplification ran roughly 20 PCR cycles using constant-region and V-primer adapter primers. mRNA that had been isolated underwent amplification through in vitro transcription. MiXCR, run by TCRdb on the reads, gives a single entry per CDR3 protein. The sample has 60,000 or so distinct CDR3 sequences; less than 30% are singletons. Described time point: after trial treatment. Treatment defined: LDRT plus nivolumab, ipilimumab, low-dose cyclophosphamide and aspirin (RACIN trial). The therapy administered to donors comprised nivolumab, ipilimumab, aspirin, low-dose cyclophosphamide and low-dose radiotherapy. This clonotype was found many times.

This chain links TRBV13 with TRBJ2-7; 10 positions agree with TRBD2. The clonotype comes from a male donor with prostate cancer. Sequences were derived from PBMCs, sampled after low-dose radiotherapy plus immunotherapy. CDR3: CASSLGVSGRSREQYF. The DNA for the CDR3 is TGTGCCAGCAGCTTAGGCGTTAGCGGGAGGTCGAGAGAGCAGTACTTC.